This TCR beta chain was sequenced in a study of Ad26.COV2.S vaccination and SARS-CoV-2 variants. General observations from the study: There was a possibility that the TCR breadth and depth analyses underestimated total T cell responses.

This CDR3 has 16 amino acids. Trimming shortened V by 0 bases and J by 2 bases, and 9 bases separated the two germline ends. Germline CDR1 reads SGHRS; CDR2 reads YFSETQ. The table lists this clone with a count of one. Its antigen is not identified. Profiling relied on immunoSEQ multiplex PCR, and the TCRdb table lists in-frame clones only, not all of them. The sample shows 300,000 to 400,000 clones, 85% of them seen only once. The treatment was: 19 received Ad26.COV2.S at low or high dose, single or two shots; about five received placebo; per-sample allocation not given. Day 63 after the first vaccine or placebo injection was the time point for sampling.

The TCR comes from a person aged 18 to 65 who received the Ad26.COV2.S COVID-19 vaccine or a placebo. The chain combines TRBV5-1 with TRBJ2-6; D is perhaps TRBD1 (5 bases). This specimen was peripheral blood, taken in a trial of Ad26.COV2.S vaccine versus placebo. The CDR3: CASSLAPGTGANVLTF. The CDR3 coding sequence is TGCGCCAGCAGCTTGGCGCCAGGGACTGGGGCCAACGTCCTGACTTTC.